This T cell receptor beta chain comes out of a study of response to subunit inactivated influenza vaccine. General observations from the study: There was a suggestion from the authors that each seasonal influenza vaccination recruits few new T cells.

The sample holds a few counts of this clonotype. Its antigen remains unidentified. TCRdb re-derived calls from the RT-PCR reads in MiXCR, one entry per CDR3 protein. The top ten hold over 9% of the sample, which has 300,000 to 350,000 distinct CDR3 sequences, approximately 23% seen once. Germline CDR1 is LGHDT and CDR2 is YNNKEL (reference sequence). V lost 0 bases to trimming and J lost 6 bases, with 11 bases between them. The CDR3 sequence is 14 residues long. The source was PBMCs from blood, collected approximately 20 months after vaccination. The origin of this receptor is a man between 45 and 75 years old who received an inactivated influenza vaccine. The rearrangement joins TRBV3-1 to TRBJ1-2; maybe TRBD1 (5 bases). CDR3 nucleotide sequence: TGTGCCAGCAGCCAAGATCCCCAGGGACATGGCTACACCTTC. This encodes CASSQDPQGHGYTF.